The 30 T cell receptor beta chains in this list originate from one sample, sequenced in a study of CD8+CD57+ T cells in acquired aplastic anemia. Genomic DNA, the template, was used for profiling of the TCR beta VDJ and CDR3. Each CDR3 protein gets one entry after TCRdb re-called the reads with MiXCR. The sample contains hundreds of thousands of distinct CDR3 sequences, 55% to 65% of which appear only once. Sample: sorted CD4+, CD8+, or CD8+CD57+ T cells (not recorded which) from PBMCs. The origin of the receptors is a human donor with severe aplastic anemia or a healthy control (not recorded which).

This clonotype was counted ten times or more. The rearrangement links TRBV5-1 to TRBJ2-7, with D hard to call. The CDR3 runs 13 residues. Deletions cut 0 bases from V and 3 bases from J, with 7 bases between. The V gene's germline CDR1 is SGHRS and CDR2 YFSETQ. CDR3 sequence reads: CASSLADGYEQYF. The CDR3, as DNA: TGCGCCAGCAGCTTGGCCGACGGCTACGAGCAGTACTTC. The entire variable domain, with the rest obtained from reference TRBV5-1 and TRBJ2-7, is as follows: KAGVTQTPRYLIKTRGQQVTLSCSPISGHRSVSWYQQTPGQGLQFLFEYFSETQRNKGNFPGRFSGRQFSNSRSEMNVSTLELGDSALYLCASSLADGYEQYFGPGTRLTVT.

The count of this clonotype is one. The chain couples TRBV5-1 to TRBJ1-5; TRBD1 matches at 11 bases. CDR1 and CDR2 (germline): SGHRS, YFSETQ. This CDR3 is built from 15 residues. V was pared by 6 bases and J by 6 bases, with 8 bases of the junction left unmatched. CDR3 sequence: CASTWGTGGGQPQHF. The CDR3 DNA follows: TGCGCCAGCACTTGGGGGACAGGGGGAGGTCAGCCCCAGCATTTT.

The chain employs TRBV12-3 or TRBV12-4 and TRBJ1-6, with 7 positions matching TRBD1. This CDR3 spans 13 amino acids. Unmatched junction bases numbered 5, after V lost 8 bases and J lost 7 bases. The DNA of the CDR3 is TGTGCCAGCTCCGGACAGGCGAATTCACCCCTCCACTTT. This sequence encodes CASSGQANSPLHF.

The J gene is TRBJ2-5, the V gene TRBV5-1; D is unclear. The CDR3 length is 13 residues. Deletions cut 2 bases from V and 4 bases from J, with 9 bases between. The germline V gene encodes CDR1 SGHRS and CDR2 YFSETQ. CDR3 amino acids: CASSLMGLETQYF. In DNA, the CDR3 is TGCGCCAGCAGCTTAATGGGGTTAGAGACCCAGTACTTC. Filled out from reference TRBV5-1 and TRBJ2-5, the complete variable domain reads KAGVTQTPRYLIKTRGQQVTLSCSPISGHRSVSWYQQTPGQGLQFLFEYFSETQRNKGNFPGRFSGRQFSNSRSEMNVSTLELGDSALYLCASSLMGLETQYFGPGTRLLVL.

V is TRBV20-1 and J is TRBJ1-5; 7 positions match TRBD1. The germline V gene encodes CDR1 DFQATT and CDR2 SNEGSKA (reference sequence). The CDR3 is 15 residues long. The V and J ends lost 0 bases and 4 bases, in that order; junction bases with no gene match: 6. CDR3 amino acids: CSAREPGTVNQPQHF. The CDR3 nucleotides are TGCAGTGCTAGAGAGCCGGGGACAGTAAATCAGCCCCAGCATTTT.

The gene calls are TRBV20-1 and TRBJ2-1, with TRBD1 matching over 7 bases. The CDR3 totals 15 residues. Trimming cost V 0 bases and J 8 bases; bases outside gene matches: 10. Germline V gives CDR1 DFQATT, CDR2 SNEGSKA (reference sequence). The CDR3 region has the DNA TGCAGTGCTAGAGATCCGGACAGGTTTATGGATGAGCAGTTCTTC. As protein: CSARDPDRFMDEQFF.

This sequence joins TRBV7-2 and TRBJ1-6, with D hard to call. Trimming took off 5 bases at V and 7 bases at J, with 12 bases between the two ends. The CDR3 sequence is 14 residues long. In germline, CDR1 is SGHTA, CDR2 FQGNSA. The CDR3 DNA follows: TGTGCCAGCAGCCAAAAGCGGCAGAATTCACCCCTCCACTTT. Protein product: CASSQKRQNSPLHF. The full variable domain, with the rest looked up from reference TRBV7-2 and TRBJ1-6, is GAGVSQSPSNKVTEKGKDVELRCDPISGHTALYWYRQSLGQGLEFLIYFQGNSAPDKSGLPSDRFSAERTGGSVSTLTIQRTQQEDSAVYLCASSQKRQNSPLHFGNGTRLTVT.

The gene calls are TRBV10-1 and TRBJ2-3; D ambiguous. The CDR3 contains 16 residues. Germline CDR1 reads WNHNN; CDR2 reads SYGVQD (reference sequence). Trimming shortened V by 3 bases and J by 3 bases, and 16 bases separated the two germline ends. The CDR3 DNA sequence: TGCGCCAGCAGTGATTTGGGAATTCTTGAGACAGATACGCAGTATTTT. As protein: CASSDLGILETDTQYF.

This clonotype was found many times. The V gene is TRBV15, the J gene TRBJ2-7, with 16 bases aligning to TRBD2. V trimming: 1 base; J trimming: 3 bases; junction bases outside the gene matches: 6. The CDR3 length is 18 residues. Germline CDR1 reads LNHNV; CDR2 reads YYDKDF (reference sequence). CDR3 bases: TGTGCCACCAGCAGAGCCCGGGGACTAGCGGGGGGGAACTACGAGCAGTACTTC. Translating it yields CATSRARGLAGGNYEQYF.

V is TRBV5-1 and J is TRBJ1-1, with TRBD1 matching over 9 bases. The CDR3 length is 15 residues. Germline values: CDR1 SGHRS, CDR2 YFSETQ. Germline trimming cut 5 bases from V and 6 bases from J; bases unmatched to any gene: 11. As DNA, the CDR3 is TGCGCCAGCAGAACCGGGACAGGGAGGTCTTCTGAAGCTTTCTTT. Protein: CASRTGTGRSSEAFF.

This clonotype has a single count. V is TRBV20-1 and J is TRBJ1-6, with 8 bases lining up with TRBD1. The CDR3 is 15 residues long. Germline V gives CDR1 DFQATT, CDR2 SNEGSKA (reference sequence). The V segment lost 0 bases and the J segment 6 bases; nucleotides outside the gene matches: 4. CDR3 bases: TGCAGTGCTAGAGATCAGGACAGGGCTAATTCACCCCTCCACTTT. It encodes CSARDQDRANSPLHF.

DNA for the CDR3: TGTGCCATCAGTCTAACTAGCGGGACGGATGAGCAGTACTTC. Translated, it gives CAISLTSGTDEQYF. V gene TRBV10-3 combines with J gene TRBJ2-7, with TRBD2 identical over 10 bases. With 5 bases clipped from V and 7 bases from J, the junction kept 8 bases outside the gene matches. Germline V gene sequence: CDR1 ENHRY, CDR2 SYGVKD. This CDR3 has 14 residues.

The CDR3 DNA reads as TGTGCCACCAGCGACGGTAGGGGGACTAACACAGATACGCAGTATTTT. Translating gives CATSDGRGTNTDTQYF. V is TRBV15 and J is TRBJ2-3, with D perhaps TRBD2 (7 bases). The CDR3 runs to 16 residues. The germline gives CDR1 LNHNV, CDR2 YYDKDF (reference sequence). V was pared by 5 bases and J by 2 bases, with 17 bases between.

This clonotype was recorded many times. V is TRBV2 and J is TRBJ1-2, with D unresolved. The V and J ends lost 0 bases and 4 bases respectively, with 9 bases between them. There are 14 residues in the CDR3. Germline V gene lookup returns CDR1 SNHLY and CDR2 FYNNEI. CDR3 loop: CASSEAWGTYGYTF. The DNA for the CDR3 is TGTGCCAGCAGTGAAGCGTGGGGAACCTATGGCTACACCTTC. Together with reference TRBV2 and TRBJ1-2, the CDR3 gives the full variable domain: EPEVTQTPSHQVTQMGQEVILRCVPISNHLYFYWYRQILGQKVEFLVSFYNNEISEKSEIFDDQFSVERPDGSNFTLKIRSTKLEDSAMYFCASSEAWGTYGYTFGSGTRLTVV.

This chain connects TRBV2 to TRBJ2-3; 9 nucleotides match TRBD2. V was clipped by 9 bases and J by 0 bases; unmatched bases: 1. Germline V gives CDR1 SNHLY, CDR2 FYNNEI. CDR3 size: 13 residues. Here the CDR3 reads CARTSGSTDTQYF. The CDR3 nucleotides read TGTGCCAGGACTAGCGGTAGCACAGATACGCAGTATTTT.

The chain recombines TRBV19 with TRBJ1-6; no firm D call. Germline-derived CDR1 and CDR2 are LNHDA and SQIVND (reference sequence). Deletions cut 3 bases from V and 8 bases from J, with 14 bases between. The CDR3 covers 15 residues. In nucleotides, the CDR3 is TGTGCCAGTAGTATTGGGTGGCAGGCTCATTCACCCCTCCACTTT. The encoded protein is CASSIGWQAHSPLHF.

The chain links TRBV25-1 to TRBJ1-2; 9 nucleotides agree with TRBD1. The CDR3 length is 14 residues. The germline gives CDR1 MGHDK, CDR2 SYGVNS. Germline trimming cut 5 bases from V and 8 bases from J; bases unmatched to any gene: 9. The CDR3 coding sequence is TGTGCCAGCAGTCCCCCCGGGACAGGGTTCGGCTACACCTTC. Its translation: CASSPPGTGFGYTF.

On this clonotype itself: One end of the junction does not line up with germline, which may come from a read error. The rearrangement joins TRBV2 to TRBJ2-5; no reliable D call. Looked up from germline, CDR1 is SNHLY and CDR2 is FYNNEI. The CDR3 spans 12 residues. The CDR3, as DNA: TGTGCCAGCAGTGAAGTTGCGACGTTACAGCTCTTC. Its translation is CASSEVATLQLF.

This clonotype was picked up many times. In DNA, the CDR3 is TGTGCCAGCAGCAAAGAGCGGGGTTCCAACTACAATGAGCAGTTCTTC. Protein sequence: CASSKERGSNYNEQFF. The genes are TRBV11-1 and TRBJ2-1; 7 bases map to TRBD2. The junction had 10 bases not matched to a gene; V was cut back by 5 bases and J by 3 bases. CDR1 and CDR2 (germline): SGHAT, FQDESV (reference sequence). The CDR3 is 16 residues long.

This clonotype was recorded many times. The CDR3 DNA follows: TGTGCCAGCAGTCCCCGCCGCGGAAACACCATATATTTT. Amino acids: CASSPRRGNTIYF. The chain employs TRBV12-3 or TRBV12-4 and TRBJ1-3; D ambiguous. The CDR3 extends over 13 amino acids. V gave up 5 bases and J gave up 4 bases, with 9 bases separating them.

The sample holds many counts of this clonotype. The chain links TRBV4-1 to TRBJ2-7; possible D gene TRBD2, 5 bases. The CDR3 sequence is 15 residues long. V was pared by 0 bases and J by 2 bases, with 11 bases between. Germline values: CDR1 MGHRA, CDR2 YSYEKL. As DNA, the CDR3 is TGCGCCAGCAGCCAAGAAGGGCGACTACCCTACGAGCAGTACTTC. As protein: CASSQEGRLPYEQYF.

The count of this clonotype is one. A much larger clone lies a single base off, so this may be a read error. The V and J genes are TRBV6-4 and TRBJ1-4; 11 bases are shared with TRBD1. The CDR3 contains 15 residues. The V gene's germline CDR1 is MRHNA and CDR2 SNTAGT. J gave up 7 bases and V 6 bases, and 7 bases lay outside the gene matches. In DNA form, the CDR3 reads TGTGCCAGCAGCGTCGCCGGGACAGGGGGTGAAAAACTGTTTTTT. It encodes CASSVAGTGGEKLFF.

V usage is TRBV7-9 and J usage is TRBJ1-4, with 11 bases lining up with TRBD1. In germline, CDR1 is SEHNR, CDR2 FQNEAQ (reference sequence). This CDR3 has 15 residues. The V segment lost 3 bases and the J segment 3 bases; nucleotides outside the gene matches: 0. DNA of the CDR3: TGTGCCAGCAGCTTGGGACAGGGGGCTAATGAAAAACTGTTTTTT. Its translation: CASSLGQGANEKLFF.

V usage is TRBV10-3 and J usage is TRBJ2-2; TRBD1 agrees at 8 bases. Trimming removed 4 bases from V and 1 base from J; junction bases left unmatched: 2. This CDR3 region has 15 residues. CDR1 is ENHRY, CDR2 SYGVKD, per germline. CDR3 coding DNA: TGTGCCATCAGTGGAGACAGGGGGAACACCGGGGAGCTGTTTTTT. Its protein product is CAISGDRGNTGELFF.

The V gene is TRBV20-1, the J gene TRBJ1-1; no definite D call. Germline CDR1 reads DFQATT; CDR2 reads SNEGSKA (reference sequence). This CDR3 has 15 amino acids. V lost 6 bases and J lost 2, with 19 bases in between. The DNA for the CDR3 is TGCAGTGCCCGAACGGAGGGAAGTCTAAACACTGAAGCTTTCTTT. Translating it yields CSARTEGSLNTEAFF.

This clonotype was observed many times. Here the CDR3 reads CASSSYTGQTEAFF. The CDR3 DNA follows: TGTGCCAGCAGCTCGTACACAGGGCAAACTGAAGCTTTCTTT. The gene calls are TRBV7-9 and TRBJ1-1, with a weak D call TRBD1 (6 bases). The CDR3 totals 14 residues. The germline V gene encodes CDR1 SEHNR and CDR2 FQNEAQ (reference sequence). V was clipped by 4 bases and J by 5 bases, with 14 bases between them.

This clonotype was observed a few times. The chain combines TRBV5-6 with TRBJ2-3; the match to TRBD2 covers 8 bases. J gave up 0 bases and V 6 bases, and 3 bases lay outside the gene matches. This CDR3 spans 14 amino acids. Germline CDR1 reads SGHDT; CDR2 reads YYEEEE. CDR3 sequence reads: CASTIAGSTDTQYF. Here the CDR3 DNA reads TGTGCCAGCACCATAGCGGGGAGCACAGATACGCAGTATTTT.

The chain recombines TRBV20-1 with TRBJ2-3; D gene unclear. There are 14 residues in the CDR3. Trimming cost V 5 bases and J 0 bases, with 12 bases left between them. Germline CDR1 is DFQATT and CDR2 is SNEGSKA (reference sequence). The CDR3 sequence is CSAPLVESTDTQYF. The CDR3, as DNA: TGCAGTGCTCCCCTAGTAGAAAGCACAGATACGCAGTATTTT.

This chain uses TRBV30 with TRBJ1-2; a weak D match, TRBD1 (5 bases). V lost 8 bases and J 5 bases, leaving 18 bases between the germline ends. CDR1 GTSNPN and CDR2 SVGIG come from the germline V gene (reference sequence). There are 13 residues in the CDR3. CDR3 amino acids: CAAFLLGGYGYTF. In nucleotides, the CDR3 is TGTGCCGCCTTCCTACTCGGGGGATATGGCTACACCTTC.

The V gene is TRBV2, the J gene TRBJ2-1; 15 nucleotides agree with TRBD2. Germline-derived CDR1 and CDR2 are SNHLY and FYNNEI. The CDR3 sequence is 16 residues long. Trimming cost V 2 bases and J 12 bases; bases outside gene matches: 8. In nucleotides, the CDR3 is TGTGCCAGCAGTGAACTGGGACTAGCGGGAGGCATCAGGCAGTTCTTC. It codes for CASSELGLAGGIRQFF.